This TCR beta chain came from a study of CD8 T cells in Susac syndrome. This clonotype was observed once. Its antigen is unidentified. TEMRA cells were FACS-enriched, with CD8+ and CD4+ T cells isolated negatively. General observations from the study: Only a relatively small number of individuals were included in the TCR sequencing and HLA analysis.

RNA, at about 0.5 to 1 ug, was reverse transcribed with random hexamers. Coverage of TCR beta CDR3 amplification by immunoSEQ multiplex PCR extended to 54 Vbeta and 13 Jbeta. TCRdb reprocessed the immunoSEQ multiplex PCR reads with MiXCR, giving one entry per CDR3 protein. The sample includes some 190,000 distinct CDR3 sequences, approximately 94% of them seen just once. The germline V gene encodes CDR1 MGHRA and CDR2 YSYEKL. V shed 1 base, J shed 1 base, and the junction held 6 bases outside the gene matches. The CDR3 spans 17 residues. This sequence was found in a human donor in good health. This chain uses TRBV4-1 with TRBJ2-3; 9 bases are a match to TRBD2. The sequenced sample was CD4+ T cells from PBMCs. CDR3 bases: TGCGCCAGCAGCCAAGTCGAGACTAGCGGAGGCACAGATACGCAGTATTTT. This translates into CASSQVETSGGTDTQYF.